The 5 T cell receptor beta chains below come from one sample, sequenced in a study of blood T cells in healthy people across ages. A J-beta primer mix and a sample-barcoded 5' primer were used in a second PCR of roughly 7 to 12 cycles. TCRdb re-called the 5' RACE reads through MiXCR, storing one row per CDR3 protein. The table has 1,300,000 or so distinct CDR3 sequences, approximately 59% seen once. Sequenced material: blood. The origin of the receptors is a man in his late teens or twenties in good health.

This clonotype has more than one count but fewer than ten. The rearrangement links TRBV11-2 to TRBJ2-3; D is uncertain. Trimming stripped 1 base from V and 3 bases from J, with 20 bases between. Germline values: CDR1 SGHAT, CDR2 FQNNGV. The CDR3 extends over 18 amino acids. In DNA form, the CDR3 reads TGTGCCAGCAGCTTAGTTGTTAGGGCCCTACGCGAGACAGATACGCAGTATTTT. Amino acids: CASSLVVRALRETDTQYF.

Many counts were recorded for this clonotype. The chain has TRBV5-6 and TRBJ1-2, with D perhaps TRBD1 (5 bases). The V gene's germline CDR1 is SGHDT and CDR2 YYEEEE. The CDR3 is 14 residues long. V shed 3 bases and J shed 3 bases, with 12 bases lying between them. CDR3 nucleotides: TGTGCCAGCAGCTACGCAGGGACGGACTATGGCTACACCTTC. This encodes CASSYAGTDYGYTF.

This chain connects TRBV7-8 to TRBJ2-4; D remains ambiguous. V was trimmed by 5 bases and J by 5 bases, leaving 16 bases between them. Germline V CDR1 and CDR2: SGHVS, FQNEAQ. This CDR3 is 15 amino acids long. The CDR3 DNA is TGTGCCAGCAGCCCCGGGCCTGCTTTGGAAAACATTCAGTACTTC. Its protein is CASSPGPALENIQYF. Drawing the rest from reference TRBV7-8 and TRBJ2-4, the complete variable domain is GAGVSQSPRYKVAKRGQDVALRCDPISGHVSLFWYQQALGQGPEFLTYFQNEAQLDKSGLPSDRFFAERPEGSVSTLKIQRTQQEDSAVYLCASSPGPALENIQYFGAGTRLSVL.

This chain connects TRBV6-5 to TRBJ2-5; D is perhaps TRBD2 (5 bases). Germline V lookup: CDR1 MNHEY, CDR2 SVGAGI. V shed 6 bases and J shed 6 bases, with 20 bases lying between them. The CDR3 has 15 residues. The CDR3 loop is CASSRPGREGKTQYF. For the CDR3, the DNA is TGTGCCAGCAGCCGACCGGGGAGAGAAGGGAAGACCCAGTACTTC.

This chain joins TRBV27 and TRBJ1-2, with 8 bases lining up with TRBD1. Trimming at V came to 5 bases and at J to 4 bases, leaving 9 bases not matched to a gene. The CDR3 runs 15 residues. Looked up from germline, CDR1 is MNHEY and CDR2 is SMNVEV (reference sequence). CDR3: CASSPQDRVAYGYTF. The CDR3 DNA reads TGTGCCAGCAGTCCCCAGGACAGGGTGGCCTATGGCTACACCTTC.